Each of the 24 T cell receptor beta chains below was sequenced from the same sample in a study of PD-L1 blockade in urothelial cancer. Generated by immunoSEQ multiplex PCR, the TCRdb table keeps only in-frame clones and is missing some. This sample has 75,000 to 100,000 clones, with approximately 82% found just once. Time point given: peripheral blood 6 weeks after treatment start. The source was PBMCs, collected around atezolizumab (anti-PD-L1) treatment. The receptors were gathered from a man aged 70 or older with urothelial cancer.

The chain has TRBV2 and TRBJ1-1, with TRBD1 as a possible D gene (5 bases). Germline-derived CDR1 and CDR2 are SNHLY and FYNNEI. The ends were cut back, 7 bases at V and 5 bases at J, with 14 bases in the middle. This CDR3 spans 13 amino acids. CDR3 sequence: CASIRGLGTEAFF. DNA for the CDR3: TGTGCCAGCATTAGGGGCCTCGGTACTGAAGCTTTCTTT.

This clone came up a few times. This chain links TRBV5-8 with TRBJ1-2, with 7 positions matching TRBD1. V shed 4 bases, J shed 5 bases, and the junction held 2 bases outside the gene matches. Germline V gene data show CDR1 as SGHTS and CDR2 as YDEGEE. This CDR3 is built from 12 residues. The CDR3 DNA is TGTGCCAGCAGCGCGACAGGGTATGGCTACACCTTC. Translation gives CASSATGYGYTF.

The chain recombines TRBV9 with TRBJ1-4; unclear D gene. There are 14 residues in the CDR3. The germline CDR1 and CDR2 sequences are SGDLS and YYNGEE. Trimming took 7 bases from V and 4 from J, leaving 14 bases between them. CDR3 sequence: CASGYSTINEKLFF. In nucleotides, the CDR3 is TGTGCCAGCGGCTACAGTACGATTAATGAAAAACTGTTTTTT.

The rearrangement links TRBV9 to TRBJ2-3, with D unclear. The CDR3 runs to 15 residues. Trimming took 0 bases from V and 6 from J, leaving 14 bases between them. CDR1 SGDLS and CDR2 YYNGEE come from the germline V gene. CDR3 nucleotides: TGTGCCAGCAGCGTAGGTGGAGACCCTCGGGATACGCAGTATTTT. Encoded protein: CASSVGGDPRDTQYF.

The table lists this clone with a count of one. The chain uses TRBV5-4 and TRBJ1-1; tentative D call: TRBD1 (6 bases). CDR1 and CDR2 from the germline V gene are SGHNT and YYREEE (reference sequence). Trimming stripped 4 bases from V and 1 base from J, with 8 bases between. This CDR3 comprises 13 residues. This CDR3 is CASSRGANTEAFF. As DNA, the CDR3 is TGTGCCAGCAGCCGGGGGGCGAACACTGAAGCTTTCTTT.

This rearrangement joins TRBV6-5 to TRBJ1-5; 7 nucleotides match TRBD1. V lost 6 bases, J lost 3 bases, and 8 bases stayed unmatched. The germline V gene encodes CDR1 MNHEY and CDR2 SVGAGI. This CDR3 spans 15 amino acids. The CDR3 reads CASSLRQGLNQPQHF. CDR3 nucleotide sequence: TGTGCCAGCAGCCTACGACAGGGCCTCAATCAGCCCCAGCATTTT.

This rearrangement joins TRBV11-2 to TRBJ1-1; 9 nucleotides agree with TRBD1. The V gene end was trimmed by 5 bases and the J gene end by 5 bases; junction bases not matched to a gene: 6. CDR1 SGHAT and CDR2 FQNNGV come from the germline V gene. The CDR3 length is 14 residues. This CDR3 reads CASSLWDRVTEAFF. CDR3 sequence (DNA): TGTGCCAGCAGCCTATGGGACAGGGTGACTGAAGCTTTCTTT.

This clone was observed a handful of times. This sequence joins TRBV6-6 and TRBJ1-1, with no clear D. CDR3 length equals 14 residues. V was clipped by 5 bases and J by 2 bases, with 12 bases between them. Germline V lookup: CDR1 MNHNY, CDR2 SVGAGI (reference sequence). This CDR3 is CASSIVSLNTEAFF. CDR3 DNA sequence: TGTGCCAGCAGTATAGTTTCCCTAAACACTGAAGCTTTCTTT.

The chain combines TRBV30 with TRBJ2-1; D may be TRBD2 (5 bases). Trimming took off 4 bases at V and 0 bases at J, with 16 bases between the two ends. CDR3 length: 16 residues. Germline assignment: CDR1 GTSNPN and CDR2 SVGIG (reference sequence). The CDR3 protein is CAWMGSWRSSYNEQFF. The DNA for the CDR3 is TGTGCCTGGATGGGGAGCTGGCGCAGCTCCTACAATGAGCAGTTCTTC.

V is TRBV7-8 and J is TRBJ1-5, with 8 bases fitting TRBD1. The germline V gene encodes CDR1 SGHVS and CDR2 FQNEAQ. The V gene end was trimmed by 6 bases and the J gene end by 7 bases; junction bases not matched to a gene: 5. The CDR3 is 13 residues long. CDR3 protein: CASSTQGEQPQHF. CDR3 nucleotide sequence: TGTGCCAGCAGTACACAGGGGGAGCAGCCCCAGCATTTT. Variable domain in full (rest from reference TRBV7-8 and TRBJ1-5): GAGVSQSPRYKVAKRGQDVALRCDPISGHVSLFWYQQALGQGPEFLTYFQNEAQLDKSGLPSDRFFAERPEGSVSTLKIQRTQQEDSAVYLCASSTQGEQPQHFGDGTRLSIL.

The V and J genes are TRBV9 and TRBJ1-6; D gene unclear. The CDR3 has 13 residues. CDR1 SGDLS and CDR2 YYNGEE come from the germline V gene. Trimming shortened V by 0 bases and J by 8 bases, and 6 bases separated the two germline ends. The CDR3 region has the DNA TGTGCCAGCAGCGTAGGGCAGGATTCACCCCTCCACTTT. Its protein product is CASSVGQDSPLHF. Supplemented by reference TRBV9 and TRBJ1-6, the full variable domain reads DSGVTQTPKHLITATGQRVTLRCSPRSGDLSVYWYQQSLDQGLQFLIQYYNGEERAKGNILERFSAQQFPDLHSELNLSSLELGDSALYFCASSVGQDSPLHFGNGTRLTVT.

In regard to this clone: Other DNA sequences from this sample encode an identical CDR3 as well. The V call is TRBV18, the J call TRBJ1-1; D is undetermined. Germline lookup yields CDR1 KGHSH and CDR2 LQKENI. V was pared by 2 bases and J by 1 base, with 11 bases between. CDR3 size: 15 residues. The CDR3 bases are TGTGCCAGCTCACCAGAGGGTGGATCGAACACTGAAGCTTTCTTT. This codes for CASSPEGGSNTEAFF.

This chain joins TRBV5-1 and TRBJ2-2, with D possibly being TRBD2 (7 bases). The V end was cut by 0 bases, the J end by 8 bases, with 14 bases between. The CDR3 is 15 residues long. The V gene's germline CDR1 is SGHRS and CDR2 YFSETQ. DNA for the CDR3: TGCGCCAGCAGCTTGGCCACCGGGGGGCAAGGGGAGCTGTTTTTT. Protein product: CASSLATGGQGELFF.

This chain connects TRBV11-2 to TRBJ2-3, with 14 bases that match TRBD2. The V gene's germline CDR1 is SGHAT and CDR2 FQNNGV. The CDR3 extends over 15 amino acids. V was clipped by 1 base and J by 6 bases; unmatched bases: 0. CDR3 in amino acids: CASSLGTSGRDTQYF. In nucleotides, the CDR3 is TGTGCCAGCAGCTTAGGGACTAGCGGGAGGGATACGCAGTATTTT.

CDR3 sequence: CASSIDLGAFEAFF. In DNA, the CDR3 is TGTGCCAGTAGTATAGATCTTGGGGCGTTTGAAGCTTTCTTT. The chain joins TRBV19 to TRBJ1-1, with D tentatively TRBD1 (5 bases). Germline CDR1 is LNHDA and CDR2 is SQIVND (reference sequence). V was trimmed by 0 bases and J by 7 bases, leaving 12 bases between them. The CDR3 contains 14 residues.

This clone was recorded a few times. This chain joins TRBV7-2 and TRBJ1-5; 7 bases map to TRBD1. The CDR3 is 14 residues long. V was pared by 5 bases and J by 5 bases, with 6 bases of the junction left unmatched. CDR1 is SGHTA, CDR2 FQGNSA, per germline. CDR3 nucleotides: TGTGCCAGCAGCACACAGGGGTCGGATCAGCCCCAGCATTTT. This translates into CASSTQGSDQPQHF.

This rearrangement joins TRBV2 to TRBJ1-4, with D perhaps matching TRBD1 (5 bases). CDR1 is SNHLY, CDR2 FYNNEI, per germline. The CDR3 has 15 residues. The V and J ends lost 2 bases and 7 bases respectively, with 14 bases between them. The CDR3, as DNA: TGTGCCAGCAGTGAAAGGAGGGGTGGGAGTGAAAAACTGTTTTTT. It yields the protein CASSERRGGSEKLFF. The full variable domain, rest sourced from reference TRBV2 and TRBJ1-4, is EPEVTQTPSHQVTQMGQEVILRCVPISNHLYFYWYRQILGQKVEFLVSFYNNEISEKSEIFDDQFSVERPDGSNFTLKIRSTKLEDSAMYFCASSERRGGSEKLFFGSGTQLSVL.

The chain couples TRBV19 to TRBJ1-6; possible D gene TRBD1, 5 bases. The germline gives CDR1 LNHDA, CDR2 SQIVND (reference sequence). Trimming shortened V by 8 bases and J by 7 bases, and 12 bases separated the two germline ends. The CDR3 is 13 amino acids. In DNA, the CDR3 is TGTGCCAGTTCACAGGCGGGGAATTCACCCCTCCACTTT. Encoded protein: CASSQAGNSPLHF.

The chain joins TRBV19 to TRBJ2-4; 9 bases map to TRBD1. The junction had 7 bases not matched to a gene; V was cut back by 4 bases and J by 9 bases. This CDR3 has 14 residues. Germline V gene sequence: CDR1 LNHDA, CDR2 SQIVND (reference sequence). CDR3 amino acids: CASSTGQGIGIQYF. CDR3 coding DNA: TGTGCCAGTAGTACTGGACAGGGGATCGGCATTCAGTACTTC.

This clone appeared a few times. The chain recombines TRBV7-9 with TRBJ2-7; 7 bases fit TRBD1. This CDR3 contains 15 residues. Germline loops: CDR1 SEHNR, CDR2 FQNEAQ (reference sequence). V gave up 4 bases and J gave up 1 base; unmatched junction bases: 7. The CDR3 loop is CASSSRGGESYEQYF. DNA of the CDR3: TGTGCCAGCAGCTCGAGAGGGGGCGAATCCTACGAGCAGTACTTC.

This chain connects TRBV4-1 to TRBJ2-1; D is possibly TRBD2 (5 bases). The CDR3 runs 18 residues. With 1 base removed from V and 0 bases from J, the gap between germline ends came to 16 bases. The germline CDR1 and CDR2 sequences are MGHRA and YSYEKL. CDR3 nucleotide sequence: TGCGCCAGCAGCCAAGTGGAAGGGCGGGTAAGCTCCTACAATGAGCAGTTCTTC. It translates to CASSQVEGRVSSYNEQFF.

This rearrangement joins TRBV5-1 to TRBJ2-7; possible D gene TRBD2, 5 bases. CDR1 is SGHRS and CDR2 is YFSETQ in the germline V gene. The germline V and J ends were trimmed by 2 bases and 0 bases, with 12 bases remaining between them. The CDR3 is 15 amino acids. Here the CDR3 DNA reads TGCGCCAGCAGCTTCGGCGGTCGGGACTCCTACGAGCAGTACTTC. This translates into CASSFGGRDSYEQYF.

The rearrangement links TRBV11-2 to TRBJ1-1; D perhaps matches TRBD1 (5 bases). The germline gives CDR1 SGHAT, CDR2 FQNNGV. The V end was cut by 4 bases, the J end by 4 bases, with 16 bases between. This CDR3 is built from 15 residues. This CDR3 reads CASSYTGGAATEAFF. CDR3 DNA: TGTGCCAGCAGCTATACGGGTGGGGCAGCCACTGAAGCTTTCTTT.

V is TRBV7-9 and J is TRBJ1-1; maybe TRBD1 (5 bases). This CDR3 spans 15 amino acids. V dropped 5 bases and J dropped 1 base, with 14 bases sitting between them. Per germline, CDR1 SEHNR and CDR2 FQNEAQ (reference sequence). The CDR3, as DNA: TGTGCCAGCAGCCTGCAGGGAATAGGGAACACTGAAGCTTTCTTT. It encodes CASSLQGIGNTEAFF.